These T cell receptor beta chains were read from a single sample in a study of cytotoxic CD8 clonotypes in ibrutinib-treated CLL. Sequencing used immunoSEQ multiplex PCR; TCRdb keeps in-frame clones, though not all of them. The data show 250,000 to 350,000 clones, with 65% to 85% seen just once and roughly 5% held by the top ten. The material sequenced was PBMCs, taken at disease progression, from a patient treated with ibrutinib. Receptors originate from a human donor with chronic lymphocytic leukemia. The CDR3 runs from the conserved cysteine through the conserved F or W. D genes are given only for firm matches. Not every row has a clone size; where given, it reads once, few, many or a size class.

>TRBV11-2|.|.|TRBJ2-7
TGTGCCAGCAGCTTAATCACGCGGCAGTACTTC
CASSLITRQYF
>TRBV7-9|few|.|TRBJ1-4
TGTGCCAGCAGCTTAGCGGGGAATGAAAAACTGTTTTTT
CASSLAGNEKLFF
>TRBV10-1|.|.|TRBJ1-1
TGCGCCAGCAGTGAGGGGGACCGCGGAGCTTTCTTT
CASSEGDRGAFF
>TRBV29-1|.|TRBD2|TRBJ2-1
TGCAGCGTTGACCCCTTTACTAGCGGGGGGGGACATGAGCAGTTCTTC
CSVDPFTSGGGHEQFF
>TRBV5-4|few|.|TRBJ1-5
TGTGCCAGCAGCTTGCAAAAGAGGGGCCTACATTATCAGCCCCAGCATTTT
CASSLQKRGLHYQPQHF
>TRBV14|.|TRBD2|TRBJ2-7
TGTGCCAGCAGCCAGGTCACTAGCGGGAGACTGTACTTC
CASSQVTSGRLYF
>TRBV5-5|.|TRBD1|TRBJ2-4
TGTGCCAGCAGCAGCCGGGACAGGGTAGCCAAAAACATTCAGTACTTC
CASSSRDRVAKNIQYF
>TRBV7-6|once|.|TRBJ2-7
TGTGCCAGCAGCTTAGCGGGAGATGGCGAGCAGTACTTC
CASSLAGDGEQYF
>TRBV7-8|.|.|TRBJ1-4
TGTGCCAGCAGCTTATTTGCAACTAATGAAAAACTGTTTTTT
CASSLFATNEKLFF
>TRBV7-6|.|.|TRBJ2-3
TGTGCCAGCAGCTTAGCAGGCCTAGCCAGAGCCACAGATACGCAGTATTTT
CASSLAGLARATDTQYF
>TRBV5-4|.|TRBD2|TRBJ2-3
TGTGCCAGCAGCTTGCGACTAGCGGGAGTGTTCACAGATACGCAGTATTTT
CASSLRLAGVFTDTQYF
>TRBV6-5|.|.|TRBJ1-1
TGTGCCAGCAGAGAGATAGGGGGACCTGCCGATATGTTGTTCTTT
CASREIGGPADMLFF
>TRBV2|few|.|TRBJ1-1
TGTGCCAGCAGTGGGATGGCCACTGAAGCTTTCTTT
CASSGMATEAFF
>TRBV27|.|TRBD1|TRBJ2-3
TGTGCCAGCAGCCTTACCCAGGGGGCAGATACGCAGTATTTT
CASSLTQGADTQYF
>TRBV27|.|TRBD2|TRBJ2-5
TGTGCCAGCAGCACACTAGCGGGAGGTCTAGAGACCCAGTACTTC
CASSTLAGGLETQYF
>TRBV7-8|once|.|TRBJ2-3
TGTGCCAGCAGCCTGGGACGAGGGACAGATACGCAGTATTTT
CASSLGRGTDTQYF
>TRBV28|.|TRBD1|TRBJ2-2
TGTGCCAGCAGTTCCCCGGGACAGGGTAATTTCCTCGGGGAGCTGTTTTTT
CASSSPGQGNFLGELFF
>TRBV4-1|.|TRBD1|TRBJ2-1
TGCGCCAGCAGCCAAGCCCCGGACAGGGTGGACAATGAGCAGTTCTTC
CASSQAPDRVDNEQFF
>TRBV2|.|TRBD1|TRBJ2-7
TGTGCCGGCCATGGGACAGGGAAAGGCTACGAGCAGTACTTC
CAGHGTGKGYEQYF
>TRBV27|.|.|TRBJ1-2
TGTGCCAGCAGTTCACGCCGGGACGGCTATGGCTACACCTTC
CASSSRRDGYGYTF
>TRBV10-3|.|.|TRBJ2-7
TGTGCCATCAGTGAGTCCGGGCTAGTCTACGAGCAGTACTTC
CAISESGLVYEQYF
>TRBV5-1|.|.|TRBJ1-1
TGCGCCAGCAGCTTCCCCGGGTCATACACTGAAGCTTTCTTT
CASSFPGSYTEAFF
>TRBV18|once|TRBD1|TRBJ1-2
TGTGCCAGCTCACCGGGTCCGGGACAGGGAGCCTACACCTTC
CASSPGPGQGAYTF
>TRBV7-2|.|.|TRBJ1-3
TGTGCCAGCACGCCTGGAAACACCATATATTTT
CASTPGNTIYF
>TRBV28|few|.|TRBJ1-3
TGTGCCAGCAGTTTAATCTCTGGAAACACCATATATTTT
CASSLISGNTIYF
>TRBV5-5|.|TRBD2|TRBJ2-3
TGTGCCAGCAGCTTTCTGACTAGCGGGGGGGCCCGAGATACGCAGTATTTT
CASSFLTSGGARDTQYF
>TRBV18|.|TRBD1|TRBJ2-7
TGTGCCAGTTTCCGGACAGGGCAGGTTTCGTACGAGCAGTACTTC
CASFRTGQVSYEQYF
>TRBV5-4|few|.|TRBJ1-1
TGTGCCAGCAGCTTGGCCGGCAGGAAAGCTTTCTTT
CASSLAGRKAFF
>TRBV4-3|.|.|TRBJ1-4
TGCGCCAGCAGCCAAGATCGCCCAGGGACTGCATATCCCGCAACTAATGAAAAACTGTTTTTT
CASSQDRPGTAYPATNEKLFF
>TRBV29-1|.|.|TRBJ1-2
TGCAGCGTTGGGAAGGACCCAGCTAACTATGGCTACACCTTC
CSVGKDPANYGYTF
>TRBV6-1|.|.|TRBJ1-6
TGTGCCAGCAGGACGGGGCCGTATAATTCACCCCTCCACTTT
CASRTGPYNSPLHF
>TRBV29-1|.|.|TRBJ2-5
TGCAGCGTTGGGGGGGCACAAGAGACCCAGTACTTC
CSVGGAQETQYF
>TRBV5-1|.|TRBD2|TRBJ2-3
TGCGCCAGCAGCCCCCAGACTAGCTCTTTTAGCACAGATACGCAGTATTTT
CASSPQTSSFSTDTQYF
>TRBV11-2|.|.|TRBJ1-2
TGTGCCAGCAGCTTACGGAGTACAGGGTCAGACTATGGCTACACCTTC
CASSLRSTGSDYGYTF
>TRBV23-1|.|.|TRBJ2-7
TGCGCCAGCAGTCGAATTTGGTCGTCGTGCGAGCAGTACTTC
CASSRIWSSCEQYF
>TRBV2|.|.|TRBJ2-1
TGTGCCAGCAGGACTCTAGCGCCCCCGGGCAATGAGCAGTTCTTC
CASRTLAPPGNEQFF
>TRBV29-1|.|.|TRBJ2-2
TGCAGCGTTTACTGCGTCGCCGGGGAGCTGTTTTTT
CSVYCVAGELFF
>TRBV18|few|TRBD2|TRBJ2-7
TGTGCCAGCTCACCGGGACTATTATACGAGCAGTACTTC
CASSPGLLYEQYF
>TRBV5-6|few|.|TRBJ2-7
TGTGCCAGCAGCTTGGCTAACTACGAGCAGTACTTC
CASSLANYEQYF
>TRBV5-1|.|.|TRBJ1-1
TGCGCCAGCAGCTTGGTGCAAACAGTGAACACTGAAGCTTTCTTT
CASSLVQTVNTEAFF
>TRBV6-4|few|.|TRBJ2-1
TGTGCCAGCAGCCGAGGGTGGAACAATGAGCAGTTCTTC
CASSRGWNNEQFF
>TRBV27|.|.|TRBJ2-7
TGTGCCAGCAGTTCTGGGATACGTTACGAGCAGTACTTC
CASSSGIRYEQYF
>TRBV5-1|.|TRBD1|TRBJ2-7
TGCGCCAGCAGCTTACGACAGGGTAGCTTGGAGCAGTACTTC
CASSLRQGSLEQYF
>TRBV19|.|TRBD2|TRBJ2-3
TGTGCCAGTAGTACCAGACTAGCCACGGCAGATACGCAGTATTTT
CASSTRLATADTQYF
>TRBV10-3|few|.|TRBJ1-2
TGTGCCATCGGTCTATCGGACTATGGAGGCTACACCTTC
CAIGLSDYGGYTF
>TRBV11-2|.|.|TRBJ2-5
TGTGCCAGCAGCGAGGGGTGGAGAAGGTGGACCCAGTACTTC
CASSEGWRRWTQYF
>TRBV5-1|.|TRBD2|TRBJ2-2
TGCGCCAGCAGCTCTAGGGCTAGCGGACTCACCGGGGAGCTGTTTTTT
CASSSRASGLTGELFF
>TRBV18|.|.|TRBJ2-7
TGTGCCAGCTCACCAGTGCTCTACTACGAGCAGTACTTC
CASSPVLYYEQYF
>TRBV7-2|.|.|TRBJ1-5
TGTGCCAGCAGCTTAGAATCAGGGAGGAATCAGCCCCAGCATTTT
CASSLESGRNQPQHF
>TRBV19|.|TRBD2|TRBJ2-7
TGTGCCACCTCTCCTAGCGGGACAGACGAGCAGTACTTC
CATSPSGTDEQYF